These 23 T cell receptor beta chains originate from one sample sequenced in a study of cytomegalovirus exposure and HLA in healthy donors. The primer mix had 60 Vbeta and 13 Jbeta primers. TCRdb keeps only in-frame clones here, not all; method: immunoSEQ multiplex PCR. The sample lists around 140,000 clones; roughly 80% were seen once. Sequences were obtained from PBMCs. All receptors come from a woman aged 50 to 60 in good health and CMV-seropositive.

CDR3 nucleotides: TGTGCCAGCAGCTCATCAGCGGGGCGTCGTGAAGATACGCAGTATTTT. It codes for CASSSSAGRREDTQYF. The chain has TRBV7-3 and TRBJ2-3; 7 positions match TRBD2. The germline CDR1 and CDR2 sequences are SGHTA and FQGTGA. V trimming: 4 bases; J trimming: 5 bases; junction bases outside the gene matches: 12. There are 16 residues in the CDR3.

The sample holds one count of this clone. Here the CDR3 DNA reads TGTGCCAGTAGTATCGATGTCAGGGTCGGCACTGAAGCTTTCTTT. It encodes CASSIDVRVGTEAFF. V is TRBV19 and J is TRBJ1-1; D is perhaps TRBD1 (5 bases). Germline CDR1 reads LNHDA; CDR2 reads SQIVND (reference sequence). This CDR3 is 15 amino acids long. Trimming shortened V by 3 bases and J by 4 bases, and 15 bases separated the two germline ends.

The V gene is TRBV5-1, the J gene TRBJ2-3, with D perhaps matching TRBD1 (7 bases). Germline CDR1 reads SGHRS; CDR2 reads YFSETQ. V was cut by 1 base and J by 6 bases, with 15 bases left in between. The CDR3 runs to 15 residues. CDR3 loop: CASSLPGGRSDTQYF. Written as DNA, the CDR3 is TGCGCCAGCAGCTTGCCAGGGGGGCGGTCGGATACGCAGTATTTT.

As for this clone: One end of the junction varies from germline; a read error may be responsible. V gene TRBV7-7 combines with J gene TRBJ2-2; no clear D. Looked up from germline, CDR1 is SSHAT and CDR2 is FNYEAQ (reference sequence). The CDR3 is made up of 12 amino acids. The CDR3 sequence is CASSLRAGELFF. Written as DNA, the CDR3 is TGTGCTAGCAGCTTACGGGCCGGGGAGCTGTTTTTT.

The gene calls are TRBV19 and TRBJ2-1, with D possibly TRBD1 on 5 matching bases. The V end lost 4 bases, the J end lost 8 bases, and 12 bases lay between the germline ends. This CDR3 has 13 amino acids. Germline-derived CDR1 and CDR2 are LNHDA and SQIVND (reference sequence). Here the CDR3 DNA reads TGTGCCAGTAGTAGTGACCCAGGGCATGAGCAGTTCTTC. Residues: CASSSDPGHEQFF.

CDR3 nucleotides: TGTGCCAGCAGTTCGGAGACAGATGACACTGAAGCTTTCTTT. It is translated as CASSSETDDTEAFF. This chain uses TRBV6-5 with TRBJ1-1, with D possibly being TRBD1 (5 bases). The CDR3 totals 14 residues. V was clipped by 4 bases and J by 3 bases, with 12 bases between them. Germline V gene data show CDR1 as MNHEY and CDR2 as SVGAGI.

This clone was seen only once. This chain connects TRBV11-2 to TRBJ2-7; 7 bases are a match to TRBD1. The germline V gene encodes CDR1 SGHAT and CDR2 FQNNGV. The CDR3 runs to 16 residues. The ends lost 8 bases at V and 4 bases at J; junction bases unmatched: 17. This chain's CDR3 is CASWIGGTAVSYEQYF. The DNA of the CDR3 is TGTGCCAGCTGGATTGGTGGGACAGCCGTGAGTTACGAGCAGTACTTC.

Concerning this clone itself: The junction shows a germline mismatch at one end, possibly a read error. CDR3 protein: CASSIGIASGETQYF. In DNA, the CDR3 is TGTGCCAGTAGCATAGGGATCGCTAGCGGAGAGACCCAGTACTTC. This chain joins TRBV19 and TRBJ2-5, with 7 bases identical to TRBD2. The germline CDR1 and CDR2 sequences are LNHDA and SQIVND (reference sequence). The CDR3 spans 15 residues. Full variable domain (remainder filled in from reference TRBV19 and TRBJ2-5): DGGITQSPKYLFRKEGQNVTLSCEQNLNHDAMYWYRQDPGQGLRLIYYSQIVNDFQKGDIAEGYSVSREKKESFPLTVTSAQKNPTAFYLCASSIGIASGETQYFGPGTRLLVL.

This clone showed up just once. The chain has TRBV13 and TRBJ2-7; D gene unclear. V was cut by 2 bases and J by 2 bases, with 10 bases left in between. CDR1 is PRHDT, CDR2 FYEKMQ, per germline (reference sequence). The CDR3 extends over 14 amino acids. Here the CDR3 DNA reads TGTGCCAGCAGCTTACGTCGCGACACCTACGAGCAGTACTTC. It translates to CASSLRRDTYEQYF.

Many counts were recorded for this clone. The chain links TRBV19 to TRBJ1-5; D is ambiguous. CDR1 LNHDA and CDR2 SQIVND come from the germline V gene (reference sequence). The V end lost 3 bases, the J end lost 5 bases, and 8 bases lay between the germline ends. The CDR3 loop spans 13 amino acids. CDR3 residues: CASSMGRDQPQHF. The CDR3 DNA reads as TGTGCCAGTAGTATGGGGAGGGATCAGCCCCAGCATTTT.

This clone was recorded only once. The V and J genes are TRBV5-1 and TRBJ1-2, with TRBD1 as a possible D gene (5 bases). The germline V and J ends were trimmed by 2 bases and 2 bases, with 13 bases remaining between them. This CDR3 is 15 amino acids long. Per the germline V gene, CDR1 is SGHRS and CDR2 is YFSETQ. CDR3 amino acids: CASSLTTGTNYGYTF. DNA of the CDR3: TGCGCCAGCAGCTTAACCACAGGAACAAACTATGGCTACACCTTC.

CDR3: CASNPGRGEGETQYF. The CDR3 bases are TGTGCCAGCAACCCCGGTAGGGGTGAAGGAGAGACCCAGTACTTC. This chain links TRBV5-6 with TRBJ2-5; D is perhaps TRBD1 (5 bases). The CDR3 runs to 15 residues. Germline lookup yields CDR1 SGHDT and CDR2 YYEEEE. V was clipped by 6 bases and J by 4 bases, with 19 bases between them.

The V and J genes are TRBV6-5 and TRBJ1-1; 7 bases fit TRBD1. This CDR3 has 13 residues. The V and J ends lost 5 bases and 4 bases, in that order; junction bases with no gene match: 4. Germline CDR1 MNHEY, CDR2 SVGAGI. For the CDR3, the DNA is TGTGCCAGCAGTCTCTCAGGGGGCACTGAAGCTTTCTTT. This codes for CASSLSGGTEAFF.

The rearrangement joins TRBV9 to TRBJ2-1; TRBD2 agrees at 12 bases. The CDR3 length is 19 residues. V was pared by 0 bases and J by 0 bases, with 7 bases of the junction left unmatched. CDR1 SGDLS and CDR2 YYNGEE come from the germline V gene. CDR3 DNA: TGTGCCAGCAGCGTAGACGTCGGACTAGCGGGGTCCTCCTACAATGAGCAGTTCTTC. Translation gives CASSVDVGLAGSSYNEQFF. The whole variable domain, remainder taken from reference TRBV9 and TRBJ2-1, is DSGVTQTPKHLITATGQRVTLRCSPRSGDLSVYWYQQSLDQGLQFLIQYYNGEERAKGNILERFSAQQFPDLHSELNLSSLELGDSALYFCASSVDVGLAGSSYNEQFFGPGTRLTVL.

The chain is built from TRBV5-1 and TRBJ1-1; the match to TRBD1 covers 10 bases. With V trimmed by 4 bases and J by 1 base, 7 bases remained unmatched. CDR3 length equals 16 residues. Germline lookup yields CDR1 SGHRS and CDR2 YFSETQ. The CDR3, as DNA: TGCGCCAGCAGCGCAGGGACAGGGGTTGGGAACACTGAAGCTTTCTTT. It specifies CASSAGTGVGNTEAFF.

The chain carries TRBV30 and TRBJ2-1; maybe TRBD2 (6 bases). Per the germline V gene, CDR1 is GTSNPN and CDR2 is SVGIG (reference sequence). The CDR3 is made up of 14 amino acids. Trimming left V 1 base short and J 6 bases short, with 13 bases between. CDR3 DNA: TGTGCCTGGAGTGGGAGGGTGGGGTTCAATGAGCAGTTCTTC. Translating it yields CAWSGRVGFNEQFF. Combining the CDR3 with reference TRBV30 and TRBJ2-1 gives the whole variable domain SQTIHQWPATLVQPVGSPLSLECTVEGTSNPNLYWYRQAAGRGLQLLFYSVGIGQISSEVPQNLSASRPQDRQFILSSKKLLLSDSGFYLCAWSGRVGFNEQFFGPGTRLTVL.

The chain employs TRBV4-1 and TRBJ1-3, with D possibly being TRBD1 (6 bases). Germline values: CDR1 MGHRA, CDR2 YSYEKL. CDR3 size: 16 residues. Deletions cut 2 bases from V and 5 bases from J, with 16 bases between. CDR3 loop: CASSQPSRDTRNTIYF. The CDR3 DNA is TGCGCCAGCAGCCAACCCTCTCGGGACACTAGAAACACCATATATTTT.

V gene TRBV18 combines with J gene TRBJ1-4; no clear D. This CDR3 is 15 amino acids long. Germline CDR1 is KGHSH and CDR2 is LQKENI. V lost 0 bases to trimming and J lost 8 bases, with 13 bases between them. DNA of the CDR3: TGTGCCAGCTCACCACCTCGACCGGAGGGCGAAAAACTGTTTTTT. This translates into CASSPPRPEGEKLFF.

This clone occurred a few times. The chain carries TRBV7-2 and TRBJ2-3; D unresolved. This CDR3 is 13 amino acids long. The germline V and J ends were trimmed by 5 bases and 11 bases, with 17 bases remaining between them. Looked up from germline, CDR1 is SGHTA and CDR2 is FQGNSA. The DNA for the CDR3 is TGTGCCAGCAGCCCATACGGAACAGACGTGCAGTATTTT. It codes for CASSPYGTDVQYF.

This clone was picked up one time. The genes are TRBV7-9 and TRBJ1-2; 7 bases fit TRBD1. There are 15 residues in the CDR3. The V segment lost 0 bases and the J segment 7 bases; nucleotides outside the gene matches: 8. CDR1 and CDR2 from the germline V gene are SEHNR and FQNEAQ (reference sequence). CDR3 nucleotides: TGTGCCAGCAGCTTAGCGGGAAGGGGGCGTATTGGCTACACCTTC. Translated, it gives CASSLAGRGRIGYTF.

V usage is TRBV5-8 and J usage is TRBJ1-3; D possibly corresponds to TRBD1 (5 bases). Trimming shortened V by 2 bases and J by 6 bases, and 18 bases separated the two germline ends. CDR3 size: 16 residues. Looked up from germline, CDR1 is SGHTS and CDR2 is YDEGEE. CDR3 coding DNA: TGTGCCAGCAGCTTTCGGGGGTTCGTCGACCAAAACACCATATATTTT. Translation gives CASSFRGFVDQNTIYF.

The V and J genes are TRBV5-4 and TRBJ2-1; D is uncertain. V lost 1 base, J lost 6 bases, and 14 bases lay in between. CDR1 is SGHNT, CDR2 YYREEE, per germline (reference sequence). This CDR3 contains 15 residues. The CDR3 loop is CASSLIGKRSNEQFF. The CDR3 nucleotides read TGTGCCAGCAGCTTGATAGGAAAACGGAGCAATGAGCAGTTCTTC.

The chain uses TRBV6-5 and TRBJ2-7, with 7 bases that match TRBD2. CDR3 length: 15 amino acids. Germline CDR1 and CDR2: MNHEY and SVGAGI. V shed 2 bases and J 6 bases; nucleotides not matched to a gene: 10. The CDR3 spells CASSYAGRGGSEQYF. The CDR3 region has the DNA TGTGCCAGCAGTTACGCCGGTAGGGGAGGGAGCGAGCAGTACTTC.